This entry features one TCR beta chain sequence. This specimen comes from a study of CD8 T cells in Susac syndrome. This CDR3 region has 15 residues. Trimming took 5 bases from V and 1 from J; bases not matched to a gene: 4. Random-hexamer reverse transcription was applied to about 0.45 to 1 ug RNA. Via MiXCR, TCRdb re-called the immunoSEQ multiplex PCR reads, giving one row per CDR3 protein. Found here are just over 150,000 distinct CDR3 sequences, 95% of them singletons; the top ten hold 0.16%. The sample was CD4+ T cells from PBMCs. The TCR was taken from a human donor with Susac syndrome. The chain carries TRBV12-3 or TRBV12-4 and TRBJ2-2; TRBD2 matches 7 bases. CDR3 in DNA: TGTGCCAGCAGTGGTGGCGGGGGGAACACCGGGGAGCTGTTTTTT. This gives the protein CASSGGGGNTGELFF.